The 15 T cell receptor beta chains below all came from one sample that was sequenced in a study of shared T cell receptors in the human thymus. The data were produced by immunoSEQ multiplex PCR, yet TCRdb's version contains in-frame clones alone and is incomplete. This table has 72,000 or so clones, roughly 96% appearing once. The material sequenced was thymocytes. The receptors were sampled from a human donor.

The genes are TRBV7-6 and TRBJ1-1, with TRBD1 matching 7 bases. V was clipped by 5 bases and J by 2 bases; unmatched bases: 8. This CDR3 has 15 amino acids. The germline gives CDR1 SGHVS, CDR2 FNYEAQ. CDR3 DNA: TGTGCCAGCAGCCTCCGGGACAGACCAAACACTGAAGCTTTCTTT. Encoded protein: CASSLRDRPNTEAFF.

The J gene is TRBJ2-7, the V gene TRBV7-9, with D possibly being TRBD2 (5 bases). Per germline, CDR1 SEHNR and CDR2 FQNEAQ (reference sequence). Trimming removed 4 bases at V and 4 bases at J, with 14 bases between. The CDR3 is 14 amino acids. The CDR3 here is CASSSIGLVYEQYF. CDR3 in DNA: TGTGCCAGCAGCTCAATTGGACTTGTATACGAGCAGTACTTC.

The genes are TRBV7-9 and TRBJ2-5; 8 bases align to TRBD1. This CDR3 has 13 residues. V trimming: 3 bases; J trimming: 3 bases; junction bases outside the gene matches: 0. Germline CDR1 reads SEHNR; CDR2 reads FQNEAQ (reference sequence). The CDR3 sequence: CASSLDREETQYF. The CDR3 bases are TGTGCCAGCAGCTTGGACAGGGAAGAGACCCAGTACTTC.

The chain uses TRBV18 and TRBJ1-3; D perhaps matches TRBD1 (5 bases). This CDR3 is built from 15 residues. The germline V and J ends were trimmed by 1 base and 4 bases, with 11 bases remaining between them. The germline V gene has CDR1 KGHSH and CDR2 LQKENI. The CDR3: CASSPLRAQGNTIYF. The DNA for the CDR3 is TGTGCCAGCTCACCACTCAGGGCGCAGGGAAACACCATATATTTT.

The V gene is TRBV6-6, the J gene TRBJ2-3; D remains ambiguous. The V gene's germline CDR1 is MNHNY and CDR2 SVGAGI (reference sequence). The CDR3 is 15 residues long. V shed 7 bases and J shed 0 bases, with 14 bases lying between them. The DNA for the CDR3 is TGTGCCAGCACCTCAAGTGACATTAGCACAGATACGCAGTATTTT. This codes for CASTSSDISTDTQYF.

The genes are TRBV29-1 and TRBJ2-2, with D unclear. Trimming left V 5 bases short and J 2 bases short, with 3 bases between. This CDR3 comprises 11 residues. From germline, CDR1 is SQVTM and CDR2 ANQGSEA. CDR3 residues: CSVFNTGELFF. The CDR3 nucleotides read TGCAGCGTTTTTAACACCGGGGAGCTGTTTTTT.

The chain is built from TRBV19 and TRBJ1-2, with D perhaps TRBD1 (6 bases). Per the germline V gene, CDR1 is LNHDA and CDR2 is SQIVND (reference sequence). The germline V and J ends were trimmed by 5 bases and 5 bases, with 15 bases remaining between them. The CDR3 consists of 14 residues. CDR3 residues: CASSWVTGWYGYTF. CDR3 in DNA: TGTGCCAGTAGTTGGGTTACAGGGTGGTATGGCTACACCTTC.

The chain is built from TRBV4-1 and TRBJ2-3, with 14 bases identical to TRBD2. This CDR3 is built from 18 residues. The J segment lost 4 bases and the V segment lost 4 bases, leaving 10 bases of the junction unmatched. Germline V gives CDR1 MGHRA, CDR2 YSYEKL. The CDR3 region is CASSLRTSGGFRADTQYF. In DNA, the CDR3 is TGCGCCAGCAGCCTCAGGACTAGCGGGGGGTTCAGGGCAGATACGCAGTATTTT.

The V call is TRBV12-5, the J call TRBJ2-7, with 11 nucleotides matching TRBD2. In germline, CDR1 is LGHNT, CDR2 FRNRAP. The CDR3 sequence is 17 residues long. Losses at the gene ends were 0 bases for V and 6 bases for J; bases not matched to a gene: 10. The CDR3 reads CASGLVRSGGDGFEQYF. Written as DNA, the CDR3 is TGTGCTAGTGGTTTGGTCCGTAGCGGGGGGGATGGGTTCGAGCAGTACTTC.

The chain has TRBV4-3 and TRBJ1-3, with D unclear. The CDR3 is 15 residues long. V dropped 4 bases and J dropped 1 base, with 11 bases sitting between them. The V gene's germline CDR1 is LGHNA and CDR2 YSLEER. For the CDR3, the DNA is TGCGCCAGCAGCCCCTCCCGTGAATCTGGAAACACCATATATTTT. As protein: CASSPSRESGNTIYF.

V gene TRBV7-2 combines with J gene TRBJ1-1; D not certain. The CDR3 runs 15 residues. With 3 bases removed from V and 1 base from J, the gap between germline ends came to 12 bases. In germline, CDR1 is SGHTA, CDR2 FQGNSA. The CDR3 loop is CASSFRRASNTEAFF. The CDR3, as DNA: TGTGCCAGCAGCTTCCGGAGGGCCTCGAACACTGAAGCTTTCTTT. Using reference TRBV7-2 and TRBJ1-1 for the parts outside the CDR3, the full variable domain is GAGVSQSPSNKVTEKGKDVELRCDPISGHTALYWYRQSLGQGLEFLIYFQGNSAPDKSGLPSDRFSAERTGGSVSTLTIQRTQQEDSAVYLCASSFRRASNTEAFFGQGTRLTVV.

The chain couples TRBV4-3 to TRBJ2-7; perhaps TRBD2 as D (5 bases). CDR3 length: 16 residues. Germline V CDR1 and CDR2: LGHNA, YSLEER. The V end was cut by 0 bases, the J end by 3 bases, with 15 bases between. The CDR3, as DNA: TGCGCCAGCAGCCAAGACTCCAGCGGAGCCTTCTACGAGCAGTACTTC. Translating it yields CASSQDSSGAFYEQYF.

This sequence joins TRBV9 and TRBJ2-1; tentatively, D is TRBD1 or TRBD2 (5 bases each). The CDR3 sequence is 15 residues long. Germline CDR1 and CDR2: SGDLS and YYNGEE. With 2 bases removed from V and 10 bases from J, the gap between germline ends came to 19 bases. The CDR3 sequence: CASSVADWGWGEQFF. The CDR3 DNA follows: TGTGCCAGCAGCGTGGCGGACTGGGGCTGGGGGGAGCAGTTCTTC.

The chain employs TRBV7-3 and TRBJ1-2, with D unresolved. CDR3 length equals 16 residues. Trimming cost V 0 bases and J 6 bases, with 17 bases left between them. The germline V gene encodes CDR1 SGHTA and CDR2 FQGTGA. For the CDR3, the DNA is TGTGCCAGCAGCTTAACGGTCCGGGCAGTTGAGGATGGCTACACCTTC. The encoded protein is CASSLTVRAVEDGYTF. The variable domain in full, completed from reference TRBV7-3 and TRBJ1-2, reads GAGVSQTPSNKVTEKGKYVELRCDPISGHTALYWYRQSLGQGPEFLIYFQGTGAADDSGLPNDRFFAVRPEGSVSTLKIQRTERGDSAVYLCASSLTVRAVEDGYTFGSGTRLTVV.

The chain joins TRBV28 to TRBJ1-4; maybe TRBD1 (6 bases). This CDR3 comprises 21 residues. Germline V CDR1 and CDR2: MDHEN, SYDVKM. The V gene lost 3 bases and the J gene lost 5 bases, with 31 bases spanning the gap. CDR3 residues: CASSLTFGLTRRTDQNEKLFF. CDR3 in DNA: TGTGCCAGCAGTTTGACCTTTGGACTGACACGGAGGACAGACCAGAATGAAAAACTGTTTTTT.